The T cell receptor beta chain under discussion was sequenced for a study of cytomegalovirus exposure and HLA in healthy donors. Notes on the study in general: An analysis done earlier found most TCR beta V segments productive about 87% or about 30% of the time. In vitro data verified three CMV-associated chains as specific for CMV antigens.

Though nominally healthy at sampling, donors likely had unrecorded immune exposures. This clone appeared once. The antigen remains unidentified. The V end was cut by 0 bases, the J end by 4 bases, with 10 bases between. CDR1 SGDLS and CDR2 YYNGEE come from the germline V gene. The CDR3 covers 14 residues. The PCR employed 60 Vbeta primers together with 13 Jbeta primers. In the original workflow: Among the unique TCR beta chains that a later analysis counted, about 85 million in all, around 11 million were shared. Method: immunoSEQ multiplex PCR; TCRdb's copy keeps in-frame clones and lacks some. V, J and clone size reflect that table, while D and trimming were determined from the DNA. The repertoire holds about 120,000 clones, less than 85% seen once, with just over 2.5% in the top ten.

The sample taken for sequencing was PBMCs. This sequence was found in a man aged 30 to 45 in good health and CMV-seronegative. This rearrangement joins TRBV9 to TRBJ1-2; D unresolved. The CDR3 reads CASSVGAVPYGYTF. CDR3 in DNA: TGTGCCAGCAGCGTAGGGGCAGTCCCCTATGGCTACACCTTC.